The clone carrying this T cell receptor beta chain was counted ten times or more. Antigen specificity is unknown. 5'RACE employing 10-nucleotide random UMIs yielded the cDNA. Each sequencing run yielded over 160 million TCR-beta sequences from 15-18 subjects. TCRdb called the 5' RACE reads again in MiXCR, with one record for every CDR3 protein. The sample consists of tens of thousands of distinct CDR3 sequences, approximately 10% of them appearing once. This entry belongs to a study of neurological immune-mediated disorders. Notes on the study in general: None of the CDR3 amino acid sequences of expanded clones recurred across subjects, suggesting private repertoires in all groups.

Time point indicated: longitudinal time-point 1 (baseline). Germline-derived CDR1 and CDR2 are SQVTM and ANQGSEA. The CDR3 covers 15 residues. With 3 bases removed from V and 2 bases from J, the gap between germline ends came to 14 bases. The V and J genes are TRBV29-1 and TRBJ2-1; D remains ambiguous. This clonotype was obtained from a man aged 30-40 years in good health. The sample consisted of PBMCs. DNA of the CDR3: TGCAGCGTTGAGCAAATTGAGAGCCCCTACAATGAGCAGTTCTTC. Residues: CSVEQIESPYNEQFF.